This TCR beta chain emerged from a study of cytomegalovirus exposure and HLA in healthy donors. Study summary: Early released data had tens of millions of unique TCRs, all coming from HLA-typed donors. Whole-study results and caveats: Immune exposure was documented only through CMV serostatus.

The length of the CDR3 is 13 residues. V gave up 4 bases and J gave up 8 bases, with 14 bases separating them. Germline assignment: CDR1 GTSNPN and CDR2 SVGIG (reference sequence). Concerning this clone: The antigen is unknown.

It was with 60 Vbeta and 13 Jbeta primers that the PCR ran. Clones were sequenced by immunoSEQ multiplex PCR, and TCRdb holds only the in-frame ones, with some missing. The sample yields roughly 73,000 clones, approximately 80% seen once. V usage is TRBV30 and J usage is TRBJ1-4; D perhaps matches TRBD1 (6 bases). The TCR was taken from a man aged 35 to 55 in good health and CMV-seronegative. The sequencing sample was made of PBMCs. The DNA of the CDR3 is TGTGCCTGGACGCGGGGGGCCGGAGAAAAACTGTTTTTT. Encoded protein: CAWTRGAGEKLFF.